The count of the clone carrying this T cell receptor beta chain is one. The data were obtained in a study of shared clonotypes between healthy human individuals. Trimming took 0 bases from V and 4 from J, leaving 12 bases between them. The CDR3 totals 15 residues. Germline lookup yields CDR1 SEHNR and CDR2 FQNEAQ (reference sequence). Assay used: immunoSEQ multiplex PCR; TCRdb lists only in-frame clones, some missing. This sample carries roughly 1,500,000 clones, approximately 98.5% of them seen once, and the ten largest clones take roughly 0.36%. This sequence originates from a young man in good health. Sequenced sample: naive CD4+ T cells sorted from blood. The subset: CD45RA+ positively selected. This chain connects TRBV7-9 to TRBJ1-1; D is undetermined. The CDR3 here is CASSLARPSTTEAFF. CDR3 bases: TGTGCCAGCAGCTTAGCCAGGCCTTCTACCACTGAAGCTTTCTTT.